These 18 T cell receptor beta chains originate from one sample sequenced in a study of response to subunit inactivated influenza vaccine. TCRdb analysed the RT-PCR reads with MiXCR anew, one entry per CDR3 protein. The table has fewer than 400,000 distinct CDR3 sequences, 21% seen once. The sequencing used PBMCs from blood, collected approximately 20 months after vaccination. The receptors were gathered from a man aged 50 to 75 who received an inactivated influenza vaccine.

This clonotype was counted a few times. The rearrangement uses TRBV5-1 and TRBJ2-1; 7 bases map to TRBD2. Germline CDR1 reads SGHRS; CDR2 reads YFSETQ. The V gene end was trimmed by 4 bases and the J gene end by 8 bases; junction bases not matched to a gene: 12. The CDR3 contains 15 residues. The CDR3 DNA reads TGCGCCAGCAGCCAGATGGGCGGGAGCTTCGATGAGCAGTTCTTC. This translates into CASSQMGGSFDEQFF.

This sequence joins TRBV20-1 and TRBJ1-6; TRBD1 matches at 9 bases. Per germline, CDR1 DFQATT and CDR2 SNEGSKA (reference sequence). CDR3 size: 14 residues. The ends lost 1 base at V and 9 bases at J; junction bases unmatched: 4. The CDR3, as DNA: TGCAGTGCTAGAGGCGGGACAGGGACTTCACCCCTCCACTTT. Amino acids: CSARGGTGTSPLHF.

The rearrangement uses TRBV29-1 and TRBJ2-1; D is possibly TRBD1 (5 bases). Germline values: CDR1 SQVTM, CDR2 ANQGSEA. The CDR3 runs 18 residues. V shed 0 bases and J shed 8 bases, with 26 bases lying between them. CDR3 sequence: CSVEEALPGRAVLDEQFF. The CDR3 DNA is TGCAGCGTTGAAGAAGCGCTCCCCGGCAGGGCGGTGCTCGATGAGCAGTTCTTC.

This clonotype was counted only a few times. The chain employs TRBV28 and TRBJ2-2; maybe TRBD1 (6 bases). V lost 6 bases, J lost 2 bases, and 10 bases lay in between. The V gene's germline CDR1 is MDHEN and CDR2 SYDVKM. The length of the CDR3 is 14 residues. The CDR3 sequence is CASRWTANTGELFF. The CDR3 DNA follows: TGTGCCAGCAGGTGGACAGCTAACACCGGGGAGCTGTTTTTT.

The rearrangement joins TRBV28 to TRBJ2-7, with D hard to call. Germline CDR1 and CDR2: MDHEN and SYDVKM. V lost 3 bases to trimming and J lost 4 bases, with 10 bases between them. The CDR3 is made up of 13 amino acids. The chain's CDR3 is CASSFGSEYEQYF. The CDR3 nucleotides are TGTGCCAGCAGTTTTGGGTCAGAGTACGAGCAGTACTTC.

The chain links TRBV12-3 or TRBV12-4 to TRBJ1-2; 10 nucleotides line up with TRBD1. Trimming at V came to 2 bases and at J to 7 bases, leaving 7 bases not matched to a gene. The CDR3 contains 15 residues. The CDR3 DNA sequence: TGTGCCAGCAGTTTAATGGGACAGGGGATCCGTGGCTACACCTTC. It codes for CASSLMGQGIRGYTF.

As DNA, the CDR3 is TGCAGTGCTAGAGTTCCTAGCGGGGCCTACGAGCAGTACTTC. This translates into CSARVPSGAYEQYF. J is TRBJ2-7 and V is TRBV20-1; 9 bases are a match to TRBD2. The junction had 3 bases not matched to a gene; V was cut back by 1 base and J by 2 bases. Germline V gene sequence: CDR1 DFQATT, CDR2 SNEGSKA (reference sequence). CDR3 size: 14 residues.

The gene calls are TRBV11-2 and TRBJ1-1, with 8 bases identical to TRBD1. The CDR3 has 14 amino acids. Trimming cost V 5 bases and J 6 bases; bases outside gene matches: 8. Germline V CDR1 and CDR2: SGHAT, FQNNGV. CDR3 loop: CASSPRDRLSEAFF. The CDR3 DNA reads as TGTGCCAGCAGCCCAAGGGACAGGCTATCTGAAGCTTTCTTT.

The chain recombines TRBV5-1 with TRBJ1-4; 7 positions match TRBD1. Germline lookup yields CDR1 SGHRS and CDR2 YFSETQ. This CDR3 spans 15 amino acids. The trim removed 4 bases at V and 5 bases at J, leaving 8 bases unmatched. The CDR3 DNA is TGCGCCAGCAGCCGGGGGGACAGCAAAAATGAAAAACTGTTTTTT. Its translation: CASSRGDSKNEKLFF.

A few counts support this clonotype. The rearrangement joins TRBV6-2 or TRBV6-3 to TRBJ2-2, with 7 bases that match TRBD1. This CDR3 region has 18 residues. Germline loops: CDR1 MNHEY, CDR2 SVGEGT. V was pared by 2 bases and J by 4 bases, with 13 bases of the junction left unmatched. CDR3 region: CASSYPARGQIGTGELFF. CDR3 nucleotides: TGTGCCAGCAGTTACCCCGCAAGGGGGCAAATCGGCACCGGGGAGCTGTTTTTT.

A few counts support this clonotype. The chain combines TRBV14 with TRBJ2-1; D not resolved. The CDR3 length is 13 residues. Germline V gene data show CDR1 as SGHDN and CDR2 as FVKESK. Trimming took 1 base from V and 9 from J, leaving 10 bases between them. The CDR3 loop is CASSQVRRLEQFF. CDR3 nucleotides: TGTGCCAGCAGCCAAGTCCGCCGTCTTGAGCAGTTCTTC.

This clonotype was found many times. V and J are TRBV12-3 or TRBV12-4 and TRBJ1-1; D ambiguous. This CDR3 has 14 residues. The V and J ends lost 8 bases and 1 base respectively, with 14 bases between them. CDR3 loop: CASPGLEGNTEAFF. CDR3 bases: TGTGCCAGCCCCGGGCTGGAGGGGAACACTGAAGCTTTCTTT.

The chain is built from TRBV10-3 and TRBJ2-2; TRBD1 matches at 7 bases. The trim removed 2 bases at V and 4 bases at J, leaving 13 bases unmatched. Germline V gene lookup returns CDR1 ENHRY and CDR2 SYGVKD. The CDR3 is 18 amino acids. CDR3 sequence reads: CAISEPNRPGTATGELFF. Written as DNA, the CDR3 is TGTGCCATCAGTGAGCCGAACCGACCCGGGACAGCCACCGGGGAGCTGTTTTTT.

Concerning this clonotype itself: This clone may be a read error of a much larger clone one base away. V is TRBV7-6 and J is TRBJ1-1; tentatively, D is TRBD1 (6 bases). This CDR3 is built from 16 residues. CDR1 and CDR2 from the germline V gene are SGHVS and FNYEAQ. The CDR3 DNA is TGTGCCAGCAGCCTGAGGGGGGGCGGTCGGAACACTGAAGCTTACTTT. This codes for CASSLRGGGRNTEAYF.

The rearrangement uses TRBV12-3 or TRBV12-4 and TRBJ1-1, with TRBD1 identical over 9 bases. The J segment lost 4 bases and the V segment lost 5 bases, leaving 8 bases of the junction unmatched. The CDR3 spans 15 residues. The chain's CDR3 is CASSLLTGGGTEAFF. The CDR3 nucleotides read TGTGCCAGCAGTCTACTGACAGGGGGTGGCACTGAAGCTTTCTTT.

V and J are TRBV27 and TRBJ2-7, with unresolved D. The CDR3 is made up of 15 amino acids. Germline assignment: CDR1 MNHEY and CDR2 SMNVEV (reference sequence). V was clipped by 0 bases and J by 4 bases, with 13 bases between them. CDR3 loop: CASSLSPPRKYEQYF. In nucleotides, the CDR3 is TGTGCCAGCAGTTTATCTCCACCGCGGAAATACGAGCAGTACTTC.

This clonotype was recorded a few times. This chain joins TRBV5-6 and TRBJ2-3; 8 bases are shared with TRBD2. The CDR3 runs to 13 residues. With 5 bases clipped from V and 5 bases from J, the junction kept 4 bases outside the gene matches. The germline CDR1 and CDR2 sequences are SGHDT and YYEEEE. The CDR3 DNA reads TGTGCCAGCAGAGCGGGAGCACGAGATACGCAGTATTTT. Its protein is CASRAGARDTQYF.

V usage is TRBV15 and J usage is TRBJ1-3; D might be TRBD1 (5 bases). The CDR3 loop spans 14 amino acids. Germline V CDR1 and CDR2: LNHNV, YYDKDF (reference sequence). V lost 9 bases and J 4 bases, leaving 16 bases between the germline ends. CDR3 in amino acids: CATTGPTPGNTIYF. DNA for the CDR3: TGTGCCACTACGGGGCCAACGCCGGGAAACACCATATATTTT.